This T cell receptor (beta chain) appears in the sequencing data of a study of cytotoxic CD8 clonotypes in ibrutinib-treated CLL. Study as a whole: Among responders, some 25 were partial and 2 complete; after median approximately six years, around 14 stayed remitted and approximately 12 progressed.

Whole-study findings and limits: Whereas clonality rose at ibrutinib response, it declined toward baseline at progression. The clonality rise at ibrutinib response reflected private clonotype expansion.

Produced via immunoSEQ multiplex PCR; TCRdb's table is partial and in-frame only. The sample holds about 25,000 clones; around two thirds are singletons and the top ten take 51%. With respect to this clone: Its cognate antigen is unknown.

V shed 0 bases and J shed 7 bases, with 13 bases lying between them. Germline loops: CDR1 MNHEY, CDR2 SVGAGI. This CDR3 has 16 amino acids. The rearrangement links TRBV6-5 to TRBJ1-6; D not certain. The source of this sequence is a human donor with chronic lymphocytic leukemia. The material was PBMCs, obtained at disease progression, from a patient treated with ibrutinib. CDR3 protein: CASSYSVGLLNSPLHF. The CDR3 DNA is TGTGCCAGCAGTTACTCGGTGGGGTTATTGAATTCACCCCTCCACTTT.